This T cell receptor beta chain was profiled in a study of blood T cell repertoires in COVID-19 (dated by TCRdb to 2020 to 2021). Notes on the research overall: Samples covering the acute and convalescent phases of COVID-19 were provided by collaborators in the United States, Italy and Spain. The material from the prospective study consisted of cDNA or gDNA derived from T cells, B-cell-depleted T cells, or PBMCs. Subjects who had been exposed to COVID-19, were actively infected with it, or had recovered from it provided the deeply sampled blood TCRbeta repertoires that made up the dataset. The repertoires were released in a freely available public database intended as a resource for research on the immune response to SARS-CoV-2. The samples were drawn from the first 160 participants of the ongoing ImmuneRACE study and from 1,200 or so subjects provided by 6 global collaborators. Sample metadata almost always included a de-identified subject ID, COVID-19 status, age in years and sex. HLA class I and class II types, where available, came from metadata supplied by the sample provider rather than from assay-based typing.

The paper's findings and limits, for the study overall: Clinical and demographic metadata were provided uncurated, with the amount varying by source and participant.

Details on this clone: Its binding antigen is unknown. Per-base qualities were not stored, and no clone one base away is much larger.

One collaborating source in Seattle enrolled patients during active infection and followed them longitudinally through the course of disease. Collaborating institutions collected whole blood in K2EDTA tubes following their own protocols. For TCRbeta analysis, collaborators shipped samples in one of three forms: frozen whole blood, isolated PBMCs, or DNA extracted from either of those sample types. Based on the germline V gene (reference sequence), the CDR1 and CDR2 sequences are DFQATT and SNEGSKA. Taken from cysteine to phenylalanine, the CDR3 has 15 residues. Only CDR3 DNA remains: 45 bases, in frame from the first base. Cut back by 3 bases and 10 bases, the V and J ends lie 22 bases apart. TCRbeta CDR3 regions were amplified from genomic DNA by means of the immunoSEQ Assay, a bias-controlled multiplex PCR. The study's processing was this. Within the assay, amplification of reference gene primers was used to estimate how many nucleated cells each sample contained. To quantify the absolute abundance of each unique TCRbeta CDR3 rearrangement, sequence reads were collapsed and filtered. For each sample, productive Simpson clonality was calculated as the square root of Simpson's diversity index across productive rearrangements. TCRdb mirrors the immuneACCESS table, restricted to in-frame sequences. Some clones are absent from its copies; in checked studies, under half trace to an unresolved V gene, and the reason for the others is unknown. V and J calls and clone size follow that table, whereas D and trimming were derived from the DNA. Within this sample are approximately 25,000 clones, with roughly four fifths of them counted one time only. Approximately 2.7% of the sample goes to the ten largest clones.

The receptor chain draws on TRBV20-1 and TRBJ2-1, with TRBD2 perhaps the D gene, on 6 matching bases. Sequencing used peripheral blood. The TCR was taken from a woman aged 70 to 79 with COVID-19, enrolled during active disease. CDR3 sequence: CSASDPGTSLEEQFF. DNA sequence: TGCAGTGCTAGTGACCCCGGGACTTCCCTCGAAGAGCAGTTCTTC.